The clone carrying this TCR beta chain has more than one count but fewer than ten. The entry originates in a study of cytomegalovirus exposure and HLA in healthy donors. About the study: There were 117 million unique TCR beta sequences, drawn from around 180 million T cells, in an earlier analysis. Genotyping of more than 300 donors showed that roughly 83% belonged to the Caucasian-associated ancestry cluster.

Per the germline V gene, CDR1 is MDHEN and CDR2 is SYDVKM. The CDR3 has 14 residues. The germline V and J ends were trimmed by 6 bases and 4 bases, with 13 bases remaining between them. This PCR relied on a set of 60 Vbeta primers and 13 Jbeta primers. Libraries were prepared by immunoSEQ multiplex PCR; TCRdb keeps only in-frame clonotypes and omits some of them. The sample carries roughly 80,000 clones, about two thirds recorded once. The rearrangement joins TRBV28 to TRBJ1-5; D may be TRBD1 (6 bases). The sequence was collected from a man aged 30 to 45 in good health and CMV-seropositive. The sample taken for sequencing was PBMCs. The CDR3, as DNA: TGTGCCAGCAGGCAACAGGGTGGTAATCAGCCCCAGCATTTT. This gives the protein CASRQQGGNQPQHF.